What follows are 28 T cell receptor beta chains derived from one specimen sequenced in a study of CD8 T cells in ankylosing spondylitis. TCRdb called the 5' RACE reads again in MiXCR, with one record for every CDR3 protein. The sample shows around 300,000 distinct CDR3 sequences, under 15% of them seen only once. The sample taken for sequencing was blood, either unsorted or a sorted T cell fraction (not recorded which). The receptors stem from a male donor with ankylosing spondylitis or in good health (not recorded which).

DNA for the CDR3: TGTGCCAGTAGGACGGGACAGGGCGTGAACACCGGGGAGCTGTTTTTT. Protein: CASRTGQGVNTGELFF. This chain uses TRBV19 with TRBJ2-2; TRBD1 matches at 9 bases. The CDR3 contains 16 residues. V lost 6 bases and J lost 1; bases outside the gene matches: 6. The V gene's germline CDR1 is LNHDA and CDR2 SQIVND (reference sequence). The full variable domain, completed using reference TRBV19 and TRBJ2-2, is DGGITQSPKYLFRKEGQNVTLSCEQNLNHDAMYWYRQDPGQGLRLIYYSQIVNDFQKGDIAEGYSVSREKKESFPLTVTSAQKNPTAFYLCASRTGQGVNTGELFFGEGSRLTVL.

The V call is TRBV25-1, the J call TRBJ1-2; D is ambiguous. The CDR3 is 15 amino acids. The ends were cut back, 4 bases at V and 4 bases at J, with 16 bases in the middle. The germline V gene has CDR1 MGHDK and CDR2 SYGVNS. The CDR3 region is CASSGLPQAIYGYTF. The DNA of the CDR3 is TGTGCCAGCAGTGGACTCCCCCAGGCGATCTATGGCTACACCTTC.

This clonotype was detected a few times. The V gene is TRBV12-3 or TRBV12-4, the J gene TRBJ2-7; 8 positions match TRBD1. The length of the CDR3 is 15 residues. Losses at the gene ends were 5 bases for V and 1 base for J; bases not matched to a gene: 7. CDR3 in amino acids: CASSPNRGESYEQYF. CDR3 DNA: TGTGCCAGCAGTCCTAACAGGGGGGAGTCCTACGAGCAGTACTTC.

This chain uses TRBV12-3 or TRBV12-4 with TRBJ1-4; 8 bases align to TRBD1. After removal of 6 bases from V and 0 bases from J, the junction contained 15 bases not matched to a gene. The CDR3 spans 19 residues. CDR3 DNA sequence: TGTGCCAGCAGATTAAAGCCAGGGGGCCTCCGGTCAACTAATGAAAAACTGTTTTTT. It is translated as CASRLKPGGLRSTNEKLFF.

The chain employs TRBV6-5 and TRBJ1-4; 9 nucleotides align to TRBD1. Germline assignment: CDR1 MNHEY and CDR2 SVGAGI. This CDR3 spans 15 amino acids. V was pared by 4 bases and J by 5 bases, with 5 bases of the junction left unmatched. The CDR3 DNA follows: TGTGCCAGCAGTTGGCGCGGGACAGGGAATGAAAAACTGTTTTTT. Its protein product is CASSWRGTGNEKLFF.

A few counts support this clonotype. This sequence joins TRBV28 and TRBJ2-4; 7 nucleotides align to TRBD1. From germline, CDR1 is MDHEN and CDR2 SYDVKM. CDR3 length: 15 residues. V lost 11 bases, J lost 2 bases, and 12 bases stayed unmatched. CDR3 nucleotide sequence: TGTGCCTCGTCCCCCCGACAGGGCCCCAAAAACATTCAGTACTTC. Its translation is CASSPRQGPKNIQYF.

This clonotype came up a few times. V usage is TRBV6-6 and J usage is TRBJ2-1; D gene unclear. Trimming took off 8 bases at V and 4 bases at J, with 3 bases between the two ends. The CDR3 length is 10 residues. CDR1 and CDR2 from the germline V gene are MNHNY and SVGAGI (reference sequence). The DNA for the CDR3 is TGTGCCAGCGGGTACAATGAGCAGTTCTTC. It yields the protein CASGYNEQFF.

A few counts support this clonotype. The rearrangement joins TRBV27 to TRBJ1-2; no reliable D call. The germline V gene encodes CDR1 MNHEY and CDR2 SMNVEV (reference sequence). V was pared by 0 bases and J by 5 bases, with 10 bases between. CDR3 size: 14 residues. The CDR3 protein is CASSLSSRMYGYTF. The CDR3 nucleotides are TGTGCCAGCAGTTTATCCAGCAGAATGTATGGCTACACCTTC.

J is TRBJ1-1 and V is TRBV28, with D possibly TRBD1 on 5 matching bases. Deletions cut 4 bases from V and 10 bases from J, with 19 bases between. The CDR3 contains 14 residues. Germline V gives CDR1 MDHEN, CDR2 SYDVKM. CDR3 DNA: TGTGCCAGCAGTTCATCCGGGACGGGGGAGGTAGCTTTCTTT. This sequence encodes CASSSSGTGEVAFF.

The chain combines TRBV6-5 with TRBJ1-1; D possibly corresponds to TRBD1 (5 bases). CDR3 length: 14 residues. Trimming stripped 5 bases from V and 1 base from J, with 11 bases between. The germline V gene has CDR1 MNHEY and CDR2 SVGAGI. CDR3 sequence: CASSIDSPNTEAFF. The DNA for the CDR3 is TGTGCCAGCAGTATCGACAGTCCGAACACTGAAGCTTTCTTT.

Ten or more counts support this clonotype. The rearrangement links TRBV5-1 to TRBJ2-2, with TRBD1 as a possible D gene (5 bases). Deletions cut 4 bases from V and 1 base from J, with 8 bases between. Germline V CDR1 and CDR2: SGHRS, YFSETQ. The CDR3 consists of 14 residues. The CDR3 nucleotides read TGCGCCAGCAGCCCAACAGGGAACACCGGGGAGCTGTTTTTT. Its protein is CASSPTGNTGELFF.

At least ten counts were recorded for this clonotype. The chain carries TRBV20-1 and TRBJ1-5; 7 nucleotides line up with TRBD1. V dropped 5 bases and J dropped 6; count of bases not matched to a gene: 7. The CDR3 loop spans 13 amino acids. The germline V gene encodes CDR1 DFQATT and CDR2 SNEGSKA (reference sequence). DNA of the CDR3: TGCAGTGCTCAAGACAGGGCGAGTCAGCCCCAGCATTTT. Its protein is CSAQDRASQPQHF.

In this sample, this clonotype turned up a few times. CDR3 DNA: TGTGCCAGCAGCCCCCGGGGGACTGGCACAGATACGCAGTATTTT. Translation: CASSPRGTGTDTQYF. This chain links TRBV3-1 with TRBJ2-3, with D possibly matching TRBD2 (6 bases). CDR1 LGHDT and CDR2 YNNKEL come from the germline V gene (reference sequence). This CDR3 comprises 15 residues. The V gene lost 4 bases and the J gene lost 1 base, with 12 bases spanning the gap.

This clonotype was counted a few times. The chain employs TRBV6-1 and TRBJ1-4; 11 bases are shared with TRBD1. Trimming removed 10 bases from V and 12 bases from J; junction bases left unmatched: 13. Looked up from germline, CDR1 is MNHNS and CDR2 is SASEGT. This CDR3 is 14 amino acids long. The CDR3 DNA follows: TGTGCCACCACACGGACAGGGGGCCTCGGGGAACTGTTTTTT. Its protein is CATTRTGGLGELFF.

In DNA, the CDR3 is TGCAGTGCTAGACTCCGCGGACACCTATACGAGCAGTACTTC. This translates into CSARLRGHLYEQYF. The chain recombines TRBV20-1 with TRBJ2-7; TRBD1 might be the D (5 bases). CDR3 length: 14 residues. V was clipped by 2 bases and J by 4 bases, with 15 bases between them. Germline CDR1 DFQATT, CDR2 SNEGSKA (reference sequence).

The chain is built from TRBV20-1 and TRBJ2-1; D perhaps matches TRBD2 (6 bases). V was trimmed by 6 bases and J by 9 bases, leaving 15 bases between them. The CDR3 extends over 12 amino acids. The germline V gene has CDR1 DFQATT and CDR2 SNEGSKA (reference sequence). The CDR3, as DNA: TGCAGTGCACCGGAGGGATGGGGTGAGCAGTTCTTC. This sequence encodes CSAPEGWGEQFF.

The chain recombines TRBV30 with TRBJ1-1; no clear D. CDR1 GTSNPN and CDR2 SVGIG come from the germline V gene (reference sequence). The V gene lost 5 bases and the J gene lost 3 bases, with 7 bases spanning the gap. This CDR3 spans 11 amino acids. The CDR3, as DNA: TGTGCCTGGGACCGGGACACTGAAGCTTTCTTT. Amino acids: CAWDRDTEAFF.

This clonotype was recorded a few times. The rearrangement uses TRBV12-3 or TRBV12-4 and TRBJ1-5; weak D call: TRBD1 (6 bases). CDR3 length: 15 amino acids. V was pared by 2 bases and J by 2 bases, with 10 bases between. The CDR3: CASSLQGSGNQPQHF. In DNA form, the CDR3 reads TGTGCCAGCAGTTTACAGGGGTCGGGCAATCAGCCCCAGCATTTT.

The genes are TRBV27 and TRBJ2-7; no reliable D call. Germline CDR1 reads MNHEY; CDR2 reads SMNVEV (reference sequence). V lost 6 bases, J lost 0 bases, and 9 bases lay in between. The CDR3 has 13 residues. The CDR3, as DNA: TGTGCCAGCAGACGGATGAGCTCCTACGAGCAGTACTTC. Its translation: CASRRMSSYEQYF.

This clonotype was observed a few times. V usage is TRBV4-2 and J usage is TRBJ2-5; 13 positions agree with TRBD2. The V and J ends lost 1 base and 5 bases, in that order; junction bases with no gene match: 4. CDR3 length equals 16 residues. Per the germline V gene, CDR1 is LGHNA and CDR2 is YNFKEQ. The CDR3 DNA sequence: TGTGCCAGCAGCCAAGGGACTAGCGGGGGTTCGGAGACCCAGTACTTC. This gives the protein CASSQGTSGGSETQYF.

This clonotype occurred many times. The gene calls are TRBV20-1 and TRBJ2-3; no firm D call. The V end lost 0 bases, the J end lost 2 bases, and 3 bases lay between the germline ends. This CDR3 has 12 residues. Germline assignment: CDR1 DFQATT and CDR2 SNEGSKA (reference sequence). This CDR3 is CSARENTDTQYF. CDR3 coding DNA: TGCAGTGCTAGAGAGAACACAGATACGCAGTATTTT.

The sample holds a few counts of this clonotype. V gene TRBV11-2 combines with J gene TRBJ2-5; 11 positions match TRBD2. V dropped 4 bases and J dropped 3; count of bases not matched to a gene: 7. The CDR3 extends over 16 amino acids. CDR1 and CDR2 (germline): SGHAT, FQNNGV. This CDR3 reads CASSSYLAGGKETQYF. The DNA of the CDR3 is TGTGCCAGCAGCTCCTACTTAGCGGGAGGGAAAGAGACCCAGTACTTC. The full variable domain, its missing parts supplied by reference TRBV11-2 and TRBJ2-5, is EAGVAQSPRYKIIEKRQSVAFWCNPISGHATLYWYQQILGQGPKLLIQFQNNGVVDDSQLPKDRFSAERLKGVDSTLKIQPAKLEDSAVYLCASSSYLAGGKETQYFGPGTRLLVL.

The genes are TRBV5-1 and TRBJ2-5, with D unclear. Deletions cut 5 bases from V and 5 bases from J, with 19 bases between. The germline V gene has CDR1 SGHRS and CDR2 YFSETQ. This CDR3 region has 15 residues. CDR3 region: CASSPLLVDGETQYF. The CDR3 DNA sequence: TGCGCCAGCAGTCCTCTTTTAGTCGATGGGGAGACCCAGTACTTC. The full variable domain, in which reference TRBV5-1 and TRBJ2-5 provide the parts outside the CDR3, is KAGVTQTPRYLIKTRGQQVTLSCSPISGHRSVSWYQQTPGQGLQFLFEYFSETQRNKGNFPGRFSGRQFSNSRSEMNVSTLELGDSALYLCASSPLLVDGETQYFGPGTRLLVL.

This clonotype was seen a few times. The V call is TRBV2, the J call TRBJ1-2; 9 nucleotides match TRBD1. CDR3 length equals 13 residues. Germline V gene sequence: CDR1 SNHLY, CDR2 FYNNEI. V lost 7 bases and J lost 8; bases outside the gene matches: 8. The CDR3 region is CASKKTGGHGYTF. In nucleotides, the CDR3 is TGTGCCAGCAAGAAGACAGGGGGTCACGGCTACACCTTC.

V is TRBV15 and J is TRBJ1-1, with D possibly being TRBD1 (5 bases). The CDR3 has 13 amino acids. Trimming took off 5 bases at V and 1 base at J, with 8 bases between the two ends. Germline V CDR1 and CDR2: LNHNV, YYDKDF (reference sequence). CDR3 sequence reads: CATSRTGNTEAFF. Here the CDR3 DNA reads TGTGCCACCAGCCGCACAGGGAACACTGAAGCTTTCTTT.

This clonotype was seen repeatedly, ten times or more. The J gene is TRBJ1-5, the V gene TRBV12-3 or TRBV12-4; a possible D gene is TRBD1 (6 bases). The CDR3 is 14 amino acids. With 8 bases removed from V and 2 bases from J, the gap between germline ends came to 13 bases. The CDR3, as DNA: TGTGCCAGCTCCTGGGGGGGCGGCAATCAGCCCCAGCATTTT. Encoded protein: CASSWGGGNQPQHF.

This clonotype was seen a single time. CDR3 loop: CASSPSVAGGPHEQYF. The CDR3 DNA is TGCGCCAGCAGCCCCTCTGTAGCGGGAGGGCCTCACGAGCAGTACTTC. J is TRBJ2-7 and V is TRBV5-1; TRBD2 aligns across 11 bases. With 4 bases clipped from V and 5 bases from J, the junction kept 11 bases outside the gene matches. Germline assignment: CDR1 SGHRS and CDR2 YFSETQ. The CDR3 is 16 residues long.

This clonotype was detected a few times. The chain combines TRBV5-1 with TRBJ2-3; tentatively, D is TRBD2 (6 bases). V lost 2 bases to trimming and J lost 0 bases, with 10 bases between them. CDR3 length: 15 residues. The germline CDR1 and CDR2 sequences are SGHRS and YFSETQ. The chain's CDR3 is CASSFASESTDTQYF. The CDR3 DNA reads as TGCGCCAGCAGCTTCGCTAGCGAGAGCACAGATACGCAGTATTTT.